The sample holds one count of the clone carrying this T cell receptor beta chain. This sample stems from a study of blood T cell repertoires in COVID-19. Across the study: Both acute and convalescent COVID-19 samples were obtained from the United States, Italy and Spain. T cells, B-cell-depleted T cells, or PBMCs supplied cDNA or gDNA.

J was trimmed by 1 base and V by 5 bases; bases with no gene match: 14. Per the germline V gene, CDR1 is MNHEY and CDR2 is SMNVEV (reference sequence). The CDR3 is made up of 17 amino acids. Source study methods: Amplification from reference gene primers served as the basis for estimated nucleated cell counts. Clones were sequenced by immunoSEQ multiplex PCR, and TCRdb holds only the in-frame ones, with some missing. The DNA gave D and trimming, while V, J and clone size come from that table. Of approximately 60,000 clones listed, 80% to 90% were seen once; the top ten hold roughly 3.2%. The TCR sequence derives from a man aged 50-60 years with active COVID-19. Sequencing input: peripheral blood. The chain recombines TRBV27 with TRBJ2-7; 7 nucleotides match TRBD2. The CDR3 here is CASSPPWPSGISYEQYF. In nucleotides, the CDR3 is TGTGCCAGCAGTCCCCCTTGGCCTAGCGGCATATCCTACGAGCAGTACTTC.